This entry lists 18 T cell receptor beta chains sequenced from one sample in a study of regulatory T cells in long-lasting Graves disease. The time point denotes: newly diagnosed GD, antithyroid drugs for less than 3 months. From PBMCs, RNA was extracted and then used to make the TCR library. iRepertoire HTBI primers and Arm-PCR of CDR3 regions built TCR beta libraries. TCRdb re-called the multiplex PCR reads with MiXCR, one entry per CDR3 protein. Among approximately 250,000 distinct CDR3 sequences listed, 15% to 20% were seen once. The source was peripheral blood mononuclear cells (PBMCs), collected at new diagnosis, from a patient treated with antithyroid drugs. Every receptor here comes from a female donor with Graves disease.

This clonotype was counted many times. The CDR3: CASSLVGTGDYGYTF. The CDR3 region has the DNA TGTGCCAGCAGCTTAGTAGGGACAGGGGACTATGGCTACACCTTC. J is TRBJ1-2 and V is TRBV7-2; 10 bases match TRBD1. With 1 base clipped from V and 3 bases from J, the junction kept 2 bases outside the gene matches. Germline CDR1 and CDR2: SGHTA and FQGNSA. The CDR3 has 15 residues.

This clonotype was seen ten or more times. The chain carries TRBV28 and TRBJ2-5, with D perhaps being TRBD1 or TRBD2 (7 bases each). The CDR3 has 16 amino acids. Germline V gene lookup returns CDR1 MDHEN and CDR2 SYDVKM. Trimming took off 7 bases at V and 9 bases at J, with 27 bases between the two ends. The CDR3 here is CASTINQGGIWGAQYF. In DNA, the CDR3 is TGTGCCAGCACCATCAACCAGGGGGGGATTTGGGGGGCCCAGTACTTC. Full variable domain (remainder filled in from reference TRBV28 and TRBJ2-5): DVKVTQSSRYLVKRTGEKVFLECVQDMDHENMFWYRQDPGLGLRLIYFSYDVKMKEKGDIPEGYSVSREKKERFSLILESASTNQTSMYLCASTINQGGIWGAQYFGPGTRLLVL.

Many counts were recorded for this clonotype. The chain couples TRBV27 to TRBJ2-5, with D possibly matching TRBD1 (5 bases). Trimming removed 6 bases from V and 4 bases from J, with 12 bases in between. The CDR3 extends over 13 amino acids. Germline lookup yields CDR1 MNHEY and CDR2 SMNVEV (reference sequence). Here the CDR3 reads CASSRDMGETQYF. CDR3 coding DNA: TGTGCCAGCAGCAGGGATATGGGAGAGACCCAGTACTTC.

This clonotype was observed a handful of times. V is TRBV5-5 and J is TRBJ1-1, with D hard to call. Between the trimmed V and J ends, which lost 2 bases and 0 bases, there was a span of 8 bases. The CDR3 is 14 residues long. The V gene's germline CDR1 is SGHKS and CDR2 YYEKEE (reference sequence). CDR3 sequence reads: CASSFGFLNTEAFF. CDR3 DNA sequence: TGTGCCAGCAGCTTCGGGTTCCTGAACACTGAAGCTTTCTTT.

This clonotype was seen many times. The CDR3 end shows no conserved phenylalanine or tryptophan, and so a read error is likely. The chain uses TRBV6-5 and TRBJ2-7; 7 bases match TRBD1. J lost 5 bases, V lost 4 bases, and 8 bases had no gene match. From germline, CDR1 is MNHEY and CDR2 SVGAGI. The CDR3 is made up of 14 amino acids. CDR3 region: CASSSLSTGHEQYL. In DNA form, the CDR3 reads TGTGCCAGCAGTTCCCTCTCGACAGGGCACGAGCAGTACCTC.

This clonotype has at least ten counts. The rearrangement links TRBV12-3 or TRBV12-4 to TRBJ2-7, with D hard to call. Trimming left V 3 bases short and J 0 bases short, with 6 bases between. This CDR3 region has 13 residues. CDR3 DNA sequence: TGTGCCAGCAGTTTTGTGGTCTCCTACGAGCAGTACTTC. This codes for CASSFVVSYEQYF.

This clonotype has at least ten counts. This chain connects TRBV7-2 to TRBJ1-2; 9 nucleotides match TRBD1. Germline loops: CDR1 SGHTA, CDR2 FQGNSA. This CDR3 has 14 residues. Unmatched junction bases numbered 1, after V lost 1 base and J lost 4 bases. The CDR3 region is CASSLGDRVYGYTF. The CDR3 DNA follows: TGTGCCAGCAGCTTAGGGGACAGGGTCTATGGCTACACCTTC.

The count of this clonotype is one. A far larger clone differs by one base, so this is likely a read error. This rearrangement joins TRBV2 to TRBJ2-1, with 7 bases lining up with TRBD1. Germline V gene sequence: CDR1 SNHLY, CDR2 FYNNEI. CDR3 length: 14 residues. V dropped 5 bases and J dropped 10; count of bases not matched to a gene: 11. CDR3 bases: TGTGCCAGCAGTAGAGAACAGGGGTTGGACGAGCAGTTCTTC. It translates to CASSREQGLDEQFF.

This clonotype has a count of ten or more. V usage is TRBV12-5 and J usage is TRBJ2-5; D not resolved. This CDR3 has 13 amino acids. Germline CDR1 LGHNT, CDR2 FRNRAP. Trimming removed 1 base at V and 4 bases at J, with 7 bases between. The chain's CDR3 is CASGLGSAETQYF. CDR3 bases: TGTGCTAGTGGTTTGGGGTCCGCAGAGACCCAGTACTTC.

This clonotype occurred many times. The chain uses TRBV12-5 and TRBJ2-1; 10 bases match TRBD2. V was clipped by 0 bases and J by 2 bases; unmatched bases: 4. There are 17 residues in the CDR3. The germline gives CDR1 LGHNT, CDR2 FRNRAP. The DNA for the CDR3 is TGTGCTAGTGGTTTGGTACACAGCGGGAGGGCCTACAATGAGCAGTTCTTC. It specifies CASGLVHSGRAYNEQFF.

This clonotype was found many times. V gene TRBV29-1 combines with J gene TRBJ2-1, with 9 bases fitting TRBD2. Germline lookup yields CDR1 SQVTM and CDR2 ANQGSEA. The CDR3 runs to 16 residues. Trimming took 8 bases from V and 7 from J; bases not matched to a gene: 18. CDR3 nucleotide sequence: TGCAGCTATAATGGGGCTAGCGGGAATTTTGGGAATGAGCAGTTCTTC. Its translation is CSYNGASGNFGNEQFF.

This clonotype was recorded many times. This chain links TRBV4-1 with TRBJ2-7; D is undetermined. Germline V gene data show CDR1 as MGHRA and CDR2 as YSYEKL. The CDR3 covers 18 residues. Trimming took 1 base from V and 2 from J, leaving 21 bases between them. CDR3 in DNA: TGCGCCAGCAGCCAAGCCCCCGCGTTCGACTTGTACCCCTACGAGCAGTACTTC. Its translation is CASSQAPAFDLYPYEQYF.

Many counts were recorded for this clonotype. At one end the junction does not follow the germline gene, possibly because of a read error. The chain combines TRBV27 with TRBJ1-1; the D gene is possibly TRBD1 (6 bases). Germline V gene lookup returns CDR1 MNHEY and CDR2 SMNVEV (reference sequence). This CDR3 is built from 16 residues. CDR3 sequence: CASSLTGSVMDTEAFF. The CDR3 bases are TGTGCCAGCAGTTTAACAGGGTCGGTTATGGACACTGAAGCCTTCTTT.

This clonotype came up many times. The chain has TRBV12-3 or TRBV12-4 and TRBJ2-1; TRBD2 matches 7 bases. Trimming cost V 6 bases and J 3 bases; bases outside gene matches: 11. This CDR3 spans 16 amino acids. CDR3: CASRPYGGGLYNEQFF. The CDR3 DNA is TGTGCCAGCAGACCGTATGGCGGGGGTCTCTACAATGAGCAGTTCTTC.

The chain employs TRBV9 and TRBJ1-5; the D gene is possibly TRBD1 (5 bases). CDR1 and CDR2 from the germline V gene are SGDLS and YYNGEE. The CDR3 contains 15 residues. The V gene lost 0 bases and the J gene lost 14 bases, with 21 bases spanning the gap. The CDR3 DNA follows: TGTGCCAGCAGCGTAGTGTGGCAGGGAGGTGATTCGAAGCATTTT. This encodes CASSVVWQGGDSKHF.

In this sample, this clonotype turned up many times. The rearrangement uses TRBV15 and TRBJ1-2; 8 nucleotides match TRBD1. The CDR3 runs to 19 residues. J gave up 0 bases and V 5 bases, and 17 bases lay outside the gene matches. Per the germline V gene, CDR1 is LNHNV and CDR2 is YYDKDF (reference sequence). As DNA, the CDR3 is TGTGCCACCAGCTCCACAGGGGGAGTGGCAGGTCTATCTAACTATGGCTACACCTTC. This translates into CATSSTGGVAGLSNYGYTF.

This clonotype was seen at least ten times. This chain links TRBV29-1 with TRBJ1-5; D ambiguous. V dropped 0 bases and J dropped 6 bases, with 6 bases sitting between them. CDR1 is SQVTM and CDR2 is ANQGSEA in the germline V gene. This CDR3 spans 12 amino acids. Written as DNA, the CDR3 is TGCAGCGTTGAAGATGAGGGTCAGCCCCAGCATTTT. This encodes CSVEDEGQPQHF.

On this clonotype: This may be a read error: a much more frequent sequence differs by one nucleotide. The CDR3 DNA follows: TGTGCCAGCAGTTACCCAGCGGTTGAGCAGTACTTC. Protein: CASSYPAVEQYF. The chain combines TRBV6-2 or TRBV6-3 with TRBJ2-7; the D gene is possibly TRBD2 (5 bases). The ends were cut back, 2 bases at V and 7 bases at J, with 9 bases in the middle. Germline CDR1 reads MNHEY; CDR2 reads SVGEGT. The CDR3 covers 12 residues.